These 26 T cell receptor beta chains came from one sample sequenced in a study of T cell responses to AZD1222 COVID-19 vaccine. Only in-frame clones appear in the TCRdb table, and some are missing; sequencing was by immunoSEQ multiplex PCR. The sample includes around 160,000 clones, roughly 86% of them seen just once. Sequences were derived from peripheral blood, sampled on day 0 of AZD1222 vaccination. These receptors were taken from an adult in good health.

In DNA, the CDR3 is TGTGCCAGCAGCGCCAGGTCCCGGGGTGGCTACACCTTC. This translates into CASSARSRGGYTF. V usage is TRBV11-1 and J usage is TRBJ1-2; D remains ambiguous. Germline CDR1 and CDR2: SGHAT and FQDESV (reference sequence). The V end was cut by 5 bases, the J end by 7 bases, with 14 bases between. The CDR3 has 13 residues. Based on the CDR3 plus reference TRBV11-1 and TRBJ1-2, the full variable domain is EAEVAQSPRYKITEKSQAVAFWCDPISGHATLYWYRQILGQGPELLVQFQDESVVDDSQLPKDRFSAERLKGVDSTLKIQPAELGDSAMYLCASSARSRGGYTFGSGTRLTVV.

The rearrangement uses TRBV6-5 and TRBJ2-5; TRBD2 matches at 12 bases. Looked up from germline, CDR1 is MNHEY and CDR2 is SVGAGI. Trimming at V came to 5 bases and at J to 1 base, leaving 2 bases not matched to a gene. This CDR3 is built from 15 residues. CDR3 sequence reads: CASSRTSGTQETQYF. The CDR3 nucleotides are TGTGCCAGCAGTCGGACTAGCGGGACCCAAGAGACCCAGTACTTC.

This chain uses TRBV3-1 (or the pseudogene TRBV3-2) with TRBJ2-7, with D possibly being TRBD1 (6 bases). Trimming pared 4 bases from V and 6 bases from J, leaving 10 bases between. The CDR3 runs to 12 residues. Germline assignment: CDR1 LGHDT and CDR2 YNNKEL (reference sequence). The CDR3 DNA follows: TGTGCCAGCAGCCTTACAGGGTTCGAGCAGTACTTC. Encoded protein: CASSLTGFEQYF.

The chain is built from TRBV5-4 and TRBJ1-1, with D maybe TRBD1 (5 bases). CDR3 length: 14 residues. Trimming shortened V by 4 bases and J by 10 bases, and 20 bases separated the two germline ends. Germline assignment: CDR1 SGHNT and CDR2 YYREEE (reference sequence). CDR3 residues: CASSGWIGQGVAFF. CDR3 sequence (DNA): TGTGCCAGCAGCGGATGGATCGGGCAGGGAGTAGCTTTCTTT.

The rearrangement joins TRBV19 to TRBJ1-5; a possible D gene is TRBD1 (5 bases). CDR1 and CDR2 from the germline V gene are LNHDA and SQIVND (reference sequence). The CDR3 spans 15 residues. Trimming removed 8 bases at V and 5 bases at J, with 19 bases between. For the CDR3, the DNA is TGTGCCAGTCGACCTAGGGGAAGTCAGTATCAGCCCCAGCATTTT. The encoded protein is CASRPRGSQYQPQHF. Full variable domain (outside the CDR3, taken from reference TRBV19 and TRBJ1-5): DGGITQSPKYLFRKEGQNVTLSCEQNLNHDAMYWYRQDPGQGLRLIYYSQIVNDFQKGDIAEGYSVSREKKESFPLTVTSAQKNPTAFYLCASRPRGSQYQPQHFGDGTRLSIL.

The chain has TRBV19 and TRBJ1-2; TRBD1 matches at 7 bases. With V trimmed by 7 bases and J by 4 bases, 9 bases remained unmatched. The CDR3 runs 14 residues. Per germline, CDR1 LNHDA and CDR2 SQIVND (reference sequence). The CDR3 DNA reads TGTGCCAGTAATACCCCCGGGACAGTCTATGGCTACACCTTC. It specifies CASNTPGTVYGYTF.

The rearrangement links TRBV7-9 to TRBJ2-7; D gene uncertain. The germline gives CDR1 SEHNR, CDR2 FQNEAQ (reference sequence). CDR3 length equals 13 residues. V was pared by 2 bases and J by 5 bases, with 10 bases between. The CDR3 loop is CASSLPHNNEQYF. DNA for the CDR3: TGTGCCAGCAGCTTACCCCATAATAACGAGCAGTACTTC. Drawing the rest from reference TRBV7-9 and TRBJ2-7, the complete variable domain is DTGVSQNPRHKITKRGQNVTFRCDPISEHNRLYWYRQTLGQGPEFLTYFQNEAQLEKSRLLSDRFSAERPKGSFSTLEIQRTEQGDSAMYLCASSLPHNNEQYFGPGTRLTVT.

J is TRBJ1-6 and V is TRBV7-3, with 7 positions matching TRBD1. CDR3 length equals 15 residues. CDR1 and CDR2 from the germline V gene are SGHTA and FQGTGA. Germline trimming cut 5 bases from V and 5 bases from J; bases unmatched to any gene: 6. CDR3 region: CASSPGTANNSPLHF. Written as DNA, the CDR3 is TGTGCCAGCAGCCCCGGGACAGCTAATAATTCACCCCTCCACTTT.

Points on this clone: The same CDR3 is also encoded by other DNA sequences in this sample. This chain links TRBV6-5 with TRBJ1-1; D may be TRBD1 (6 bases). The CDR3 loop spans 13 amino acids. With 5 bases removed from V and 2 bases from J, the gap between germline ends came to 9 bases. The germline V gene encodes CDR1 MNHEY and CDR2 SVGAGI. CDR3 bases: TGTGCCAGCAGTCGGACAGTCAACACTGAAGCTTTCTTT. Translated, it gives CASSRTVNTEAFF.

The rearrangement joins TRBV27 to TRBJ1-2; possible D gene TRBD1, 6 bases. Germline CDR1 is MNHEY and CDR2 is SMNVEV (reference sequence). The CDR3 consists of 14 residues. Trimming took off 5 bases at V and 7 bases at J, with 17 bases between the two ends. CDR3: CASSLTGGAGGYTF. The CDR3 region has the DNA TGTGCCAGCAGTCTTACTGGGGGGGCGGGTGGCTACACCTTC.

The table lists this clone with a count of one. The CDR3 spells CASSSSSGRPDTQYF. The CDR3 DNA reads TGTGCCAGCAGTTCCTCTAGCGGGAGACCGGATACGCAGTATTTT. The chain carries TRBV28 and TRBJ2-3; 10 positions agree with TRBD2. The length of the CDR3 is 15 residues. Germline CDR1 reads MDHEN; CDR2 reads SYDVKM. J gave up 6 bases and V 4 bases, and 7 bases lay outside the gene matches.

The chain is built from TRBV24-1 and TRBJ1-2, with TRBD1 identical over 9 bases. CDR3 length: 15 residues. The germline V gene encodes CDR1 KGHDR and CDR2 SFDVKD. Trimming removed 8 bases from V and 2 bases from J; junction bases left unmatched: 8. The CDR3 region has the DNA TGTGCCACCATCCCGACAGGGGGGCGGAACTATGGCTACACCTTC. It specifies CATIPTGGRNYGYTF.

The V gene is TRBV19, the J gene TRBJ1-5, with 7 bases matching TRBD1. CDR3 size: 13 residues. The V gene end was trimmed by 4 bases and the J gene end by 5 bases; junction bases not matched to a gene: 2. CDR1 LNHDA and CDR2 SQIVND come from the germline V gene (reference sequence). The CDR3 loop reads CASSTQGYQPQHF. CDR3 in DNA: TGTGCCAGTAGTACACAGGGGTATCAGCCCCAGCATTTT.

This clone was detected only a few times. V usage is TRBV6-5 and J usage is TRBJ1-6, with no clear D. The germline V gene encodes CDR1 MNHEY and CDR2 SVGAGI. The CDR3 is 15 amino acids. V gave up 0 bases and J gave up 4 bases, with 7 bases separating them. The CDR3 protein is CASSYSGQYNSPLHF. CDR3 in DNA: TGTGCCAGCAGTTACTCAGGGCAGTATAATTCACCCCTCCACTTT.

The gene calls are TRBV27 and TRBJ1-5; the match to TRBD1 covers 7 bases. Germline CDR1 and CDR2: MNHEY and SMNVEV (reference sequence). CDR3 length equals 16 residues. With 6 bases clipped from V and 11 bases from J, the junction kept 19 bases outside the gene matches. The CDR3 loop reads CASSRLLPGQVLSQHF. DNA of the CDR3: TGTGCCAGCAGCCGCTTATTACCCGGACAGGTGCTATCCCAGCATTTT.

This chain uses TRBV4-1 with TRBJ1-4; D is uncertain. V lost 1 base to trimming and J lost 0 bases, with 12 bases between them. Germline V CDR1 and CDR2: MGHRA, YSYEKL. The CDR3 covers 17 residues. This CDR3 is CASSQGAVIATNEKLFF. For the CDR3, the DNA is TGCGCCAGCAGCCAAGGGGCCGTTATTGCAACTAATGAAAAACTGTTTTTT.

This chain uses TRBV5-1 with TRBJ2-3; the D is unclear. This CDR3 region has 14 residues. Germline assignment: CDR1 SGHRS and CDR2 YFSETQ. V was cut by 1 base and J by 4 bases, with 10 bases left in between. The CDR3 DNA reads TGCGCCAGCAGCTTGTCGAGTGACGCAGATACGCAGTATTTT. Protein: CASSLSSDADTQYF. Looking up the rest from reference TRBV5-1 and TRBJ2-3 gives the full variable domain: KAGVTQTPRYLIKTRGQQVTLSCSPISGHRSVSWYQQTPGQGLQFLFEYFSETQRNKGNFPGRFSGRQFSNSRSEMNVSTLELGDSALYLCASSLSSDADTQYFGPGTRLTVL.

The chain has TRBV7-9 and TRBJ1-6, with D tentatively TRBD1 (5 bases). This CDR3 region has 15 residues. With 0 bases removed from V and 7 bases from J, the gap between germline ends came to 10 bases. Germline lookup yields CDR1 SEHNR and CDR2 FQNEAQ (reference sequence). In DNA, the CDR3 is TGTGCCAGCAGCTTAGCCCGGGGGAGGAATTCACCCCTCCACTTT. Translating it yields CASSLARGRNSPLHF.

The rearrangement links TRBV19 to TRBJ2-7; TRBD2 aligns across 9 bases. This CDR3 is built from 14 residues. The trim removed 7 bases at V and 6 bases at J, leaving 10 bases unmatched. In germline, CDR1 is LNHDA, CDR2 SQIVND (reference sequence). CDR3 sequence (DNA): TGTGCCAGTACCGTGAGCGGGAGGATCGGCGAGCAGTACTTC. Protein sequence: CASTVSGRIGEQYF.

This clone was counted only a few times. The gene calls are TRBV25-1 and TRBJ1-6, with D tentatively TRBD1 (5 bases). The CDR3 sequence is 14 residues long. CDR1 MGHDK and CDR2 SYGVNS come from the germline V gene. V lost 7 bases and J lost 6, with 13 bases in between. For the CDR3, the DNA is TGTGCCAGCAATCCGGGACGCCTTAATTCACCCCTCCACTTT. Translating it yields CASNPGRLNSPLHF.

V is TRBV19 and J is TRBJ2-7, with D perhaps TRBD1 (6 bases). The CDR3 covers 11 residues. V lost 5 bases and J lost 4, with 6 bases in between. The germline gives CDR1 LNHDA, CDR2 SQIVND (reference sequence). CDR3 amino acids: CASSQGYEQYF. CDR3 in DNA: TGTGCCAGTAGTCAGGGGTACGAGCAGTACTTC.

The V and J genes are TRBV12-3 or TRBV12-4 and TRBJ1-2; unclear D gene. This CDR3 comprises 12 residues. V lost 6 bases and J 0 bases, leaving 5 bases between the germline ends. This chain's CDR3 is CASSDANYGYTF. CDR3 in DNA: TGTGCCAGCAGCGATGCTAACTATGGCTACACCTTC.

This rearrangement joins TRBV11-3 to TRBJ2-7; 9 bases are shared with TRBD2. J lost 4 bases, V lost 0 bases, and 7 bases had no gene match. CDR3 size: 16 residues. Germline CDR1 SGHNT, CDR2 YENEEA. The CDR3 DNA is TGTGCCAGCAGCTTAGAATCGGCTAGCGGGGAGTACGAGCAGTACTTC. This codes for CASSLESASGEYEQYF.

This clone has only one observation. V and J are TRBV10-3 and TRBJ2-7; D may be TRBD1 (5 bases). The CDR3 totals 14 residues. Germline V gene data show CDR1 as ENHRY and CDR2 as SYGVKD. V lost 0 bases and J 7 bases, leaving 13 bases between the germline ends. This CDR3 reads CAISESQGNREQYF. CDR3 in DNA: TGTGCCATCAGTGAGTCCCAGGGTAATCGGGAGCAGTACTTC.

This chain uses TRBV19 with TRBJ2-1; possibly TRBD1 or TRBD2 for D (5 bases each). V was shortened by 2 bases and J by 3 bases, with 14 bases between the two germline ends. The CDR3 contains 16 residues. Germline assignment: CDR1 LNHDA and CDR2 SQIVND (reference sequence). CDR3 residues: CASSIRGTGFYNEQFF. The CDR3 DNA sequence: TGTGCCAGTAGTATAAGGGGAACGGGATTCTACAATGAGCAGTTCTTC.

This clone was recorded a few times. The chain carries TRBV24-1 and TRBJ1-1; 7 bases match TRBD1. V was clipped by 7 bases and J by 6 bases; unmatched bases: 7. There are 13 residues in the CDR3. The germline gives CDR1 KGHDR, CDR2 SFDVKD. The CDR3 DNA follows: TGTGCCACCAGGACAGGGAACTATGCTGAAGCTTTCTTT. Its translation: CATRTGNYAEAFF.